These T cell receptor beta chains were read from a single sample in a study of blood T cell repertoires in COVID-19. Profiling relied on immunoSEQ multiplex PCR, and the TCRdb table lists in-frame clones only, not all of them. The sample lists some 120,000 clones, roughly four fifths seen once, with roughly 13% in the top ten. The sequenced sample was peripheral blood. The receptors here all came from a human donor in a cohort sampled during active COVID-19. The CDR3 runs from the conserved cysteine through the conserved F or W. The order of the fields is clone size, V gene, J gene, CDR3 protein. A row's size may be missing; if present it is once, few, many or a size class.

-,TRBV5-5,TRBJ2-7,CASSLAGTVYEQYF
-,TRBV25-1,TRBJ1-2,CASSDGGFDYGYTF
-,TRBV28,TRBJ1-5,CASSLYGRGNQPQHF
-,TRBV15,TRBJ1-1,CATSRGRTEAFF
-,TRBV6-2/TRBV6-3,TRBJ2-7,CASSNKRDTPYEQYF
-,TRBV5-1,TRBJ2-1,CASMGLANEQFF
-,TRBV4-1,TRBJ1-3,CASSLGASGNTIYF
-,TRBV4-1,TRBJ2-3,CASSHLSGSSTDTQYF
once,TRBV27,TRBJ1-1,CASSLWAGVTNTEAFF
-,TRBV19,TRBJ2-5,CASSWAGTGAETQYF
-,TRBV6-1,TRBJ1-5,CASSERRVNQPQHF
-,TRBV5-5,TRBJ2-7,CASSLMGDFSYEQYF
-,TRBV19,TRBJ2-6,CASSIGGGAGANVLTF
-,TRBV14,TRBJ2-5,CASSQDWGSPQETQYF
-,TRBV5-4,TRBJ2-5,CASSLREGERETQYF
-,TRBV6-6,TRBJ2-3,CASSPGGATDTQYF
-,TRBV19,TRBJ2-7,CASSVQGTPYEQYF
-,TRBV2,TRBJ2-7,CASSVGLTGGSYEQYF
once,TRBV19,TRBJ1-6,CATSLDRRNSPLHF
-,TRBV5-6,TRBJ2-7,CASSSVLASGGAGRYEQYF
once,TRBV14,TRBJ2-4,CASSHNRQGKNIQYF
-,TRBV30,TRBJ1-1,CAWSVYAAPTEAFF
-,TRBV7-9,TRBJ2-7,CASSQSGQAYEQYF
-,TRBV18,TRBJ1-5,CASSPGTGGNQPQHF
once,TRBV19,TRBJ1-5,CASSISPFSNQPQHF
-,TRBV7-5,TRBJ2-4,CARSLVLQRTSKNIQYF
once,TRBV19,TRBJ1-1,CASTLGEGLGTEAFF
-,TRBV4-1,TRBJ1-1,CASSQPEGNTEAFF
-,TRBV30,TRBJ2-3,CAWRLAGAGDTQYF
-,TRBV30,TRBJ1-2,CAYATGVDYGYTF
-,TRBV30,TRBJ2-7,CAWSGQGYEQYF
-,TRBV4-1,TRBJ2-1,CASSPGTSGGVNEQFF
-,TRBV6-1,TRBJ1-3,CASSANPGVSGNTIYF
-,TRBV3-1/TRBV3-2,TRBJ2-3,CASSQALAAYGDTQYF
-,TRBV5-1,TRBJ1-1,CASSYAVGNTEAFF
-,TRBV2,TRBJ1-5,CASIGASNQPQHF
-,TRBV9,TRBJ2-3,CASSPRTGSTSTDTQYF
-,TRBV19,TRBJ2-1,CASRPGQLSYNEQFF
-,TRBV5-8,TRBJ2-5,CASSSPGARGETQYF
-,TRBV28,TRBJ1-1,CASSLTGGTAFF
-,TRBV5-4,TRBJ2-1,CASSLWTGGKNEQFF
-,TRBV10-1,TRBJ2-7,CASSPSIGASSRPYEQYF
-,TRBV9,TRBJ1-3,CASSVEKGQGVTGNTIYF
-,TRBV2,TRBJ2-2,CVSSAVVVQGGPGELFF
-,TRBV7-9,TRBJ2-7,CAILAGAVSYEQYF
-,TRBV5-1,TRBJ2-5,CASSPAGGARETQYF
-,TRBV6-6,TRBJ1-2,CASRDSATTNYGYTF
few,TRBV4-2,TRBJ1-6,CASSQDWVTGSPLHF
-,TRBV6-1,TRBJ2-7,CASSEVGPSYEQYF
-,TRBV7-9,TRBJ2-7,CASSPRRGRGTDEQYF
-,TRBV7-2,TRBJ1-5,CASSPRTGDQPQHF
-,TRBV4-1,TRBJ2-3,CASSQAGWNTQYF
-,TRBV6-6,TRBJ1-1,CASSYSPVNTEAFF
-,TRBV30,TRBJ1-5,CAWSVTRPSNQPQHF